This T cell receptor beta chain was retrieved from a study of T cell repertoires in cytomegalovirus infection. Background on the study: Well-studied HLA-B-restricted epitopes and recently identified HLA-C-restricted epitopes of CMV were both used in the study. Study-wide results and caveats: Clonotypes of TCR beta that were HLA-C-restricted and CMV-specific dominated the ex vivo response.

TCRdb ran MiXCR on the reads and lists one entry per CDR3 protein. The sample yields about 570,000 distinct CDR3 sequences, about 39% seen once. As to this clonotype: The antigen is unknown.

Trimming at V came to 6 bases and at J to 3 bases, leaving 18 bases not matched to a gene. CDR1 and CDR2 (germline): MNHEY, SVGEGT. The CDR3 totals 18 residues. The sample here was cultured PBMCs, taken from culture after CMV antigen stimulation. This clonotype was sampled from a human donor in good health (CMV status not recorded). Some clones in this sample may be carry-over from other donors' samples. The chain uses TRBV6-2 or TRBV6-3 and TRBJ1-1, with 8 bases matching TRBD1. The CDR3 spells CASRALPGGARFYTEAFF. The DNA of the CDR3 is TGTGCCAGCAGGGCTTTACCAGGGGGCGCGAGGTTCTACACTGAAGCTTTCTTT.